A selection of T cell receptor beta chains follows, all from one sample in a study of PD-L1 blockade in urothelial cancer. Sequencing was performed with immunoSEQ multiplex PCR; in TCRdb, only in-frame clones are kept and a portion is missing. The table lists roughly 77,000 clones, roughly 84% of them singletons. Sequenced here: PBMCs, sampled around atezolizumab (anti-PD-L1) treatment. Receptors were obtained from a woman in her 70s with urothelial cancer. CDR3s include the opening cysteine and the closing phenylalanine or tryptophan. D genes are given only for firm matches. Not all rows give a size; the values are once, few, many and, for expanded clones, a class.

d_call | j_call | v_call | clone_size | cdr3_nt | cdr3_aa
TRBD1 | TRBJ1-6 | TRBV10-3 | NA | TGTGCCATCAGTGAGAGGTCAGGGGGAATCTATAATTCACCCCTCCACTTT | CAISERSGGIYNSPLHF
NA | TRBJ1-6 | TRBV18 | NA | TGTGCCAGCTCACACTCGACAGAAAATAATTCACCCCTCCACTTT | CASSHSTENNSPLHF
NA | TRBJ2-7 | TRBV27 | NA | TGTGCCAGCAGTTTATCGAATGCCGCGTGGTACGAGCAGTACTTC | CASSLSNAAWYEQYF
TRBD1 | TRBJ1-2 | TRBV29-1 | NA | TGCAGCGTTGAAGGGGGGACAGTCTATGGCTACACCTTC | CSVEGGTVYGYTF
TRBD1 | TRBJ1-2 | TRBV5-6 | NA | TGTGCCAGCAGCTGGGGGACAGGGGCGGGCTACACCTTC | CASSWGTGAGYTF
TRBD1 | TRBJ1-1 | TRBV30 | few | TGTGCCTGGGCGGGACAGGGCGGAGAAGCTTTCTTT | CAWAGQGGEAFF
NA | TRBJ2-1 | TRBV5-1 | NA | TGCGCCAGCAATCGGGACAATGAGCAGTTCTTC | CASNRDNEQFF
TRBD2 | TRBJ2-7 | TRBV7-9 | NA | TGTGCCAGCAGCCCCACCGGGCTATACGGACTAGCGGAGGGTTACGAGCAGTACTTC | CASSPTGLYGLAEGYEQYF
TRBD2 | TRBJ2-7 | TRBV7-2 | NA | TGTGCCAGCAGCTTGCCGGGACTAGCGCTTCGGGAGCAGTACTTC | CASSLPGLALREQYF
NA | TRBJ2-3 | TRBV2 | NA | TGTGCCAGCAGTGAATGGACTGGGTCGATTAGCACAGATACGCAGTATTTT | CASSEWTGSISTDTQYF
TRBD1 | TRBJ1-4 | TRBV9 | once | TGTGCCAGCAGCGTAGCGACAGGGCTCAATGAAAAACTGTTTTTT | CASSVATGLNEKLFF
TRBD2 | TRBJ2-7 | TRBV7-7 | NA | TGTGCCAGCAGCTTAGCGGTGGGAGGGTCCTACGAGCAGTACTTC | CASSLAVGGSYEQYF
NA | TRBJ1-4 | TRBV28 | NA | TGTGCCAGCAGAGCCGCGCTAACTAATGAAAAACTGTTTTTT | CASRAALTNEKLFF
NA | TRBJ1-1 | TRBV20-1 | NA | TGCAGTGCTGCCCCAGGGTGGATGGCTTTCTTT | CSAAPGWMAFF
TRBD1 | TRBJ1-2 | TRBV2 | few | TGTGCCAGCAGTGGGACAGGGGCTACCTATGGCTACACCTTC | CASSGTGATYGYTF
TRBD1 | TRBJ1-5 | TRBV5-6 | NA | TGTGCCAGCAGCCCGGGGACAGGGAATAGCAATCAGCCCCAGCATTTT | CASSPGTGNSNQPQHF
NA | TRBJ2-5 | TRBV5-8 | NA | TGTGCCAGCAGCTTGGACCAGGCCGAAGAGACCCAGTACTTC | CASSLDQAEETQYF
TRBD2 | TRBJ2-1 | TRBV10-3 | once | TGTGCCATCAGTGAAGGGGGACTAGCGGGGTACAATGAGCAGTTCTTC | CAISEGGLAGYNEQFF
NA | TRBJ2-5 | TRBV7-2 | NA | TGTGCCAGCAGCCGAGACAGAGAAGAGACCCAGTACTTC | CASSRDREETQYF
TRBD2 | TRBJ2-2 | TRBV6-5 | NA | TGTGCCACAGGGAGGGACTTGAACACCGGGGAGCTGTTTTTT | CATGRDLNTGELFF
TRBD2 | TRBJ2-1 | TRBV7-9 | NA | TGTGCCAGCAGCCTTAGCGGGGGGGCGGTCAATGAGCAGTTCTTC | CASSLSGGAVNEQFF
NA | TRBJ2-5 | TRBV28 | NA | TGTGCCAGCAGTTTATTCCCTAGCACGAACAAAGAGACCCAGTACTTC | CASSLFPSTNKETQYF
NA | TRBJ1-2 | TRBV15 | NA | TGTGCCACCAGCAGAGGGGGGCGCAGGGACTATGGCTACACCTTC | CATSRGGRRDYGYTF
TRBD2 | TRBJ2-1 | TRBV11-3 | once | TGTGCCAGCAGCTCTCAGGGAGGGCCAGGGAATGAGCAGTTCTTC | CASSSQGGPGNEQFF
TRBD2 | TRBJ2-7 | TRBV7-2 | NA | TGTGCCAGCAGCTTAGACGGTAGCGGGGCCTACGAGCAGTACTTC | CASSLDGSGAYEQYF
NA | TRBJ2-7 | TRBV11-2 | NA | TGTGCCAGCAGCTTAGAATACTACGAGCAGTACTTC | CASSLEYYEQYF
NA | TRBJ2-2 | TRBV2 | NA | TGTGCCAGCAGTGTCGGCACCGGGGAGCTGTTTTTT | CASSVGTGELFF
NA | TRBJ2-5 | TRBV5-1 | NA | TGCGCCAGCAGCTCGGAGACAGTTTCAGAGACCCAGTACTTC | CASSSETVSETQYF
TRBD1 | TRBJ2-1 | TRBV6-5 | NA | TGTGCCAGCTCCCGACAGGGGTTGTACAATGAGCAGTTCTTC | CASSRQGLYNEQFF
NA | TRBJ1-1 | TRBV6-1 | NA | TGTGCCAGCAGTGACCACGCCGGGTTGGACACTGAAGCTTTCTTT | CASSDHAGLDTEAFF
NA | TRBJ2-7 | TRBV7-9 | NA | TGTGCCAGCAGCTTATCAGGGCCGGCCTACGAGCAGTACTTC | CASSLSGPAYEQYF
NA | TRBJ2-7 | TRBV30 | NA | TGTGCCTGGAGTGCCAGTCCCTACGAGCAGTACTTC | CAWSASPYEQYF
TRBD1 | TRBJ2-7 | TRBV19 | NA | TGTGCCAGTAGTCCTCAAGGGACAGGGGAATATTACGAGCACTACTTC | CASSPQGTGEYYEHYF
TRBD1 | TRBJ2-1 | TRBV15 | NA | TGTGCCACCAGCCAAGGACAGGGTCACAATGAGCAGTTCTTC | CATSQGQGHNEQFF
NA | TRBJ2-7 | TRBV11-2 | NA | TGTGCCAGCAGCTTACAACAGTTGGGCGAGCAGTACTTC | CASSLQQLGEQYF
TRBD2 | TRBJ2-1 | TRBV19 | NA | TGTGCCAGTAGTTTTGGGAGTAGCGGGAGCTCCTACAATGAGCAGTTCTTC | CASSFGSSGSSYNEQFF
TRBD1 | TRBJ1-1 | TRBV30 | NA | TGTGCCTGGAGGAGAGGCGGGACAGCCCGGCGGGGTACTGAAGCTTTCTTT | CAWRRGGTARRGTEAFF
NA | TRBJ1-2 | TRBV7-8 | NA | TGTGCCAGCAGCTTAATGGAGGAAGGCCTTAACTATGGCTACACCTTC | CASSLMEEGLNYGYTF
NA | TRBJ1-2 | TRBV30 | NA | TGTGCCTGGAGTGGGGGGACACACTATGGCTACACCTTC | CAWSGGTHYGYTF
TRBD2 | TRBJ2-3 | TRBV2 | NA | TGTGCCAGCAGTGAGACAGCGGGAGGGCGGGGCACAGATACGCAGTATTTT | CASSETAGGRGTDTQYF
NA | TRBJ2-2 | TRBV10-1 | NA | TGCGCCAGCAGTCTAGACCCCTCCTGGAGCGGGGAGCTGTTTTTT | CASSLDPSWSGELFF
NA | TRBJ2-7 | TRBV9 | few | TGTGCCAGCAGCGTAGCGGGTGTAGGCGAGCAGTACTTC | CASSVAGVGEQYF
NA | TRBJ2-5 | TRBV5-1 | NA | TGCGCCAGCAGCTTGGGTCTAGCGACTCACCAAGAGACCCAGTACTTC | CASSLGLATHQETQYF
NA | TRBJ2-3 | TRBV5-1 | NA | TGCGCCAGCAGCTTGGCCCCGACTAGTAGCACAGATACGCAGTATTTT | CASSLAPTSSTDTQYF
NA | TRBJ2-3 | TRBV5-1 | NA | TGCGCCAGCAGACCGAGGACGGGGGATAGCACAGATACGCAGTATTTT | CASRPRTGDSTDTQYF
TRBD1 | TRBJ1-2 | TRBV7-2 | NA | TGTGCCAGCAGCTTTCCCCCCAGGGGGAATTGGAACTATGGCTACACCTTC | CASSFPPRGNWNYGYTF
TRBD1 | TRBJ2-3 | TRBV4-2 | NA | TGTGCCAGCAGCCAAGACAGGGGGCCTGAGGCAGATACGCAGTATTTT | CASSQDRGPEADTQYF
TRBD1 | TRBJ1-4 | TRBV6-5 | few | TGTGCCAGCAGATCACAGGGGGTCGGAGAAAAACTGTTTTTT | CASRSQGVGEKLFF
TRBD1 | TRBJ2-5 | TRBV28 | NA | TGTGCCAGCCGAGGACAGGGTGGAGGCCAAGAGACCCAGTACTTC | CASRGQGGGQETQYF
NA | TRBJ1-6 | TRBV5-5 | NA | TGTGCCAGCAGCCAATTCCCCATCCGGAGCTCCTATAATTCACCCCTCCACTTT | CASSQFPIRSSYNSPLHF
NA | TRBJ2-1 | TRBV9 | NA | TGTGCCAGCAGCGTAGCTACGAGCGGAAGCTCCTACAATGAGCAGTTCTTC | CASSVATSGSSYNEQFF